Following are 20 T cell receptor beta chains from one sample sequenced in a study of beta chain features in type 1 diabetes. As every portion of the isolated RNA was reverse transcribed, the sequencing read expressed TCRB transcripts. Using immunoSEQ multiplex PCR, the repertoire was profiled, and TCRdb retains in-frame clones only, with some absent. The sample holds approximately 84,000 clones, 30% to 35% seen once. Source material: stem cell memory CD4+ T cells from blood. All receptors derive from a woman aged 18-35 years in good health.

The chain recombines TRBV20-1 with TRBJ2-7; a possible D gene is TRBD2 (6 bases). There are 11 residues in the CDR3. Germline CDR1 DFQATT, CDR2 SNEGSKA (reference sequence). The ends were cut back, 3 bases at V and 7 bases at J, with 10 bases in the middle. CDR3 sequence (DNA): TGCAGTGCTAGCGGGAGCAGGGAGCAGTACTTC. The encoded protein is CSASGSREQYF.

This clone was found once. The chain couples TRBV25-1 to TRBJ1-3; 7 nucleotides line up with TRBD1. V was clipped by 7 bases and J by 0 bases; unmatched bases: 3. The CDR3 spans 14 residues. The germline V gene has CDR1 MGHDK and CDR2 SYGVNS. The CDR3 protein is CASTAGGSGNTIYF. CDR3 coding DNA: TGTGCCAGCACCGCAGGGGGCTCTGGAAACACCATATATTTT.

This clone has more than one count but fewer than ten. The rearrangement links TRBV6-5 to TRBJ1-2; 8 bases are shared with TRBD1. The CDR3 is 14 amino acids. Germline CDR1 is MNHEY and CDR2 is SVGAGI. Trimming cost V 6 bases and J 6 bases; bases outside gene matches: 9. CDR3 region: CASSSQGEGDGYTF. CDR3 DNA sequence: TGTGCCAGCAGCTCACAGGGGGAAGGAGATGGCTACACCTTC.

This clone came up a few times. The V call is TRBV5-1, the J call TRBJ2-5; 7 bases are shared with TRBD1. CDR3 length: 14 amino acids. With V trimmed by 4 bases and J by 2 bases, 5 bases remained unmatched. Germline V gene data show CDR1 as SGHRS and CDR2 as YFSETQ. CDR3 sequence reads: CASSPPTGQETQYF. CDR3 nucleotides: TGCGCCAGCAGCCCTCCGACAGGGCAAGAGACCCAGTACTTC.

The chain carries TRBV6-5 and TRBJ1-6; D gene uncertain. The V end lost 6 bases, the J end lost 10 bases, and 19 bases lay between the germline ends. Germline V gene data show CDR1 as MNHEY and CDR2 as SVGAGI. This CDR3 comprises 15 residues. CDR3 amino acids: CASRLTTRRESPLHF. The CDR3, as DNA: TGTGCCAGCAGGTTAACTACACGGCGGGAGTCACCCCTCCACTTT.

This clone was counted between two and nine times. The V gene is TRBV5-1, the J gene TRBJ1-3; perhaps TRBD1 as D (5 bases). Looked up from germline, CDR1 is SGHRS and CDR2 is YFSETQ. V was trimmed by 5 bases and J by 7 bases, leaving 22 bases between them. The CDR3 length is 16 residues. CDR3: CASSSQAGVLGNTIYF. The CDR3 DNA sequence: TGCGCCAGCAGTTCTCAGGCGGGGGTCCTTGGCAACACCATATATTTT.

This clone was observed a handful of times. V gene TRBV7-2 combines with J gene TRBJ2-5, with D perhaps TRBD2 (7 bases). The CDR3 sequence is 15 residues long. Trimming left V 0 bases short and J 4 bases short, with 12 bases between. CDR1 SGHTA and CDR2 FQGNSA come from the germline V gene. The CDR3 DNA reads as TGTGCCAGCAGCTTAGCGGGGGGGCCGGGAGAGACCCAGTACTTC. It specifies CASSLAGGPGETQYF.

This clone showed up just a few times. The chain joins TRBV11-3 to TRBJ2-1; weak D call: TRBD2 (5 bases). The CDR3 is made up of 13 amino acids. The ends were cut back, 6 bases at V and 6 bases at J, with 12 bases in the middle. CDR1 is SGHNT, CDR2 YENEEA, per germline. The CDR3 region is CASSSWTANEQFF. The CDR3, as DNA: TGTGCCAGCAGTTCCTGGACTGCCAATGAGCAGTTCTTC.

V usage is TRBV2 and J usage is TRBJ2-7; 12 positions agree with TRBD2. Germline V gives CDR1 SNHLY, CDR2 FYNNEI. The V and J ends lost 3 bases and 7 bases, in that order; junction bases with no gene match: 7. The CDR3 consists of 15 residues. The CDR3 DNA reads as TGTGCCAGCAGTGAGCGGACTAGCGGGACGGAGGAGCAGTACTTC. Translating gives CASSERTSGTEEQYF.

The V gene is TRBV30, the J gene TRBJ2-5; 8 bases are shared with TRBD1. Losses at the gene ends were 3 bases for V and 5 bases for J; bases not matched to a gene: 8. The germline CDR1 and CDR2 sequences are GTSNPN and SVGIG (reference sequence). This CDR3 comprises 14 residues. The CDR3 loop is CAWSRTGLFETQYF. The CDR3 coding sequence is TGTGCCTGGAGCCGGACAGGGTTGTTTGAGACCCAGTACTTC.

This clone turned up a few times. V gene TRBV11-3 combines with J gene TRBJ2-1; 10 bases agree with TRBD2. V lost 1 base to trimming and J lost 5 bases; unmatched junction nucleotides: 8. CDR1 and CDR2 from the germline V gene are SGHNT and YENEEA. This CDR3 has 17 residues. The CDR3 DNA reads TGTGCCAGCAGCTTAGGCGTAGCGGGAGGCAGAGACAATGAGCAGTTCTTC. Amino acid sequence: CASSLGVAGGRDNEQFF.

The chain carries TRBV30 and TRBJ1-5; no clear D gene. Germline CDR1 GTSNPN, CDR2 SVGIG (reference sequence). The CDR3 sequence is 13 residues long. Trimming left V 0 bases short and J 3 bases short, with 6 bases between. The CDR3 loop reads CAWSVTANQPQHF. CDR3 DNA sequence: TGTGCCTGGAGTGTAACAGCCAATCAGCCCCAGCATTTT. The full variable domain, rest sourced from reference TRBV30 and TRBJ1-5, is SQTIHQWPATLVQPVGSPLSLECTVEGTSNPNLYWYRQAAGRGLQLLFYSVGIGQISSEVPQNLSASRPQDRQFILSSKKLLLSDSGFYLCAWSVTANQPQHFGDGTRLSIL.

This clone was seen a handful of times. The genes are TRBV7-6 and TRBJ2-1; TRBD1 agrees at 11 bases. CDR1 and CDR2 (germline): SGHVS, FNYEAQ. The junction had 8 bases not matched to a gene; V was cut back by 4 bases and J by 6 bases. The CDR3 contains 16 residues. The DNA for the CDR3 is TGTGCCAGCAGCTCCTATCCGGGGACAGGGGGCAATGAGCAGTTCTTC. This translates into CASSSYPGTGGNEQFF.

The CDR3 loop reads CASSPQTAYEQYF. CDR3 DNA: TGTGCCAGCAGCCCGCAGACAGCTTACGAGCAGTACTTC. V is TRBV11-1 and J is TRBJ2-7; D perhaps matches TRBD1 (5 bases). Germline CDR1 and CDR2: SGHAT and FQDESV (reference sequence). The ends were cut back, 5 bases at V and 4 bases at J, with 12 bases in the middle. This CDR3 contains 13 residues. The variable domain in full, completed from reference TRBV11-1 and TRBJ2-7, reads EAEVAQSPRYKITEKSQAVAFWCDPISGHATLYWYRQILGQGPELLVQFQDESVVDDSQLPKDRFSAERLKGVDSTLKIQPAELGDSAMYLCASSPQTAYEQYFGPGTRLTVT.

The chain has TRBV12-5 and TRBJ1-5, with D possibly matching TRBD1 (5 bases). This CDR3 region has 13 residues. Germline values: CDR1 LGHNT, CDR2 FRNRAP. The V end was cut by 6 bases, the J end by 7 bases, with 13 bases between. CDR3 in DNA: TGTGCTAGTGGCGCGGGGGGAAAACAGCCCCAGCATTTT. Protein sequence: CASGAGGKQPQHF.

The chain uses TRBV5-5 and TRBJ2-4; unclear D gene. The CDR3 totals 12 residues. Deletions cut 1 base from V and 6 bases from J, with 5 bases between. From germline, CDR1 is SGHKS and CDR2 YYEKEE (reference sequence). CDR3 sequence reads: CASSLNGNIQYF. CDR3 DNA sequence: TGTGCCAGCAGCTTGAACGGAAACATTCAGTACTTC.

This clone came up a few times. This chain connects TRBV19 to TRBJ1-1; D remains ambiguous. The CDR3 totals 13 residues. V gave up 4 bases and J gave up 0 bases, with 6 bases separating them. Germline CDR1 reads LNHDA; CDR2 reads SQIVND (reference sequence). As DNA, the CDR3 is TGTGCCAGTAGTAGACACGTGAACACTGAAGCTTTCTTT. Residues: CASSRHVNTEAFF.

The chain is built from TRBV18 and TRBJ1-1, with 12 bases lining up with TRBD1. Trimming at V came to 0 bases and at J to 0 bases, leaving 8 bases not matched to a gene. This CDR3 is built from 19 residues. Germline V gene lookup returns CDR1 KGHSH and CDR2 LQKENI. The CDR3 here is CASSPPRGQGAGMNTEAFF. As DNA, the CDR3 is TGTGCCAGCTCACCACCGCGGGGACAGGGGGCCGGCATGAACACTGAAGCTTTCTTT.

This clone came up a few times. The rearrangement links TRBV7-4 to TRBJ1-4; D remains unclear. Between the trimmed V and J ends, which lost 1 base and 8 bases, there was a span of 26 bases. The CDR3 consists of 19 residues. Germline values: CDR1 SGHVT, CDR2 SQSDAQ. The CDR3 region is CASSLDQPPGGSVEEKLFF. The CDR3 nucleotides read TGTGCCAGCAGCTTAGACCAACCTCCAGGCGGGTCGGTAGAGGAAAAACTGTTTTTT.

The genes are TRBV18 and TRBJ1-5; 7 bases fit TRBD1. This CDR3 spans 15 amino acids. With 4 bases clipped from V and 7 bases from J, the junction kept 10 bases outside the gene matches. The germline gives CDR1 KGHSH, CDR2 LQKENI. The CDR3 region is CASSLLTGLEQPQHF. CDR3 coding DNA: TGTGCCAGCTCACTACTGACAGGGCTGGAACAGCCCCAGCATTTT.